The clone carrying this T cell receptor (beta chain) was counted only a few times. The CDR3 has 14 residues. CDR1 is SGHRS, CDR2 YFSETQ, per germline. Trimming stripped 0 bases from V and 4 bases from J, with 10 bases between. As originally analysed: Scientists estimated how many nucleated cells there were by amplifying reference gene primers. Profiling relied on immunoSEQ multiplex PCR, and the TCRdb table lists in-frame clones only, not all of them. V and J calls and clone size are copied from that table; D and trimming were computed from the DNA. The table includes roughly 33,000 clones, approximately 80% detected once. These data originate in a study of blood T cell repertoires in COVID-19. Overall study context: Acute-phase and convalescent COVID-19 samples originated in the United States, Italy and Spain. T cells, B-cell-depleted T cells, or PBMCs provided the cDNA or gDNA that served as material.

The sample consisted of peripheral blood. V is TRBV5-1 and J is TRBJ1-2; D ambiguous. The origin of this receptor is a woman aged 55-69 years with acute or convalescent COVID-19. The CDR3 region has the DNA TGCGCCAGCAGCTTGGGTGACATGGTCTATGGCTACACCTTC. Translation gives CASSLGDMVYGYTF.